The rows below give T cell receptor beta chains drawn from one sample of a study of T cells after yellow fever vaccination. TCRdb recomputed calls from the 5' RACE reads with MiXCR, one row per CDR3 protein. The table records 550,000 or so distinct CDR3 sequences, roughly 21% of them present only once. This sample comprised PBMCs, obtained 15 days after the yellow fever booster vaccination. These receptors came from a man younger than 40 who received the YFV17D yellow fever vaccine. The conserved cysteine and the conserved F or W are not part of the CDR3 here. Each record gives: V gene, CDR3 length, CDR3 protein.

TRBV4-3	12	ASSQDSHTGELF
TRBV28	13	ASSPHGTGDYEQY
TRBV5-1	12	ASSLVSGTYEQY
TRBV7-2	13	ASSEAAGRWTEAF
TRBV19	11	ASATYSGNTIY
TRBV24-1	12	ATTLDREDTEAF
TRBV7-9	13	ASSSRDRDYNEQF
TRBV20-1	11	SALEGLTDTQY
TRBV20-1	11	SARYRGTATQY
TRBV9	11	ASSGGTGEKLF
TRBV7-8	18	ASSHIPPYGREKVTDTQY
TRBV14	12	ASSQAGAQETQY
TRBV20-1	14	SARGLAGGSYNEQF
TRBV19	14	ASSINARESYNEQF
TRBV7-2	11	ASSFSLRTEAF
TRBV9	13	ASSGGLADRHEQF
TRBV10-3	14	AISPGTGPSGNTIY
TRBV6-5	11	ASSYFWNTEAF
TRBV28	10	ASGRSYNEQF
TRBV7-9	12	ASSLGTGHNEQF
TRBV10-3	14	AISESAGGGIYEQY
TRBV19	12	ASSIERGYNEQF
TRBV29-1	12	SVETSGSVETQY
TRBV4-3	11	ASSQSLAETQY
TRBV30	12	AWVRDGRPREQF
TRBV5-1	10	ASTKRVYEQY
TRBV5-1	13	ASGTRDRGGDEQF
TRBV24-1	12	ATSDPTGPYEQY
TRBV29-1	14	SVRGTGGSLDTEAF
TRBV12-3/TRBV12-4	11	ASARGMSYEQY
TRBV24-1	12	ATKGTGGQETQY
TRBV12-3/TRBV12-4	13	ASSFTGDEGYEQY
TRBV20-1	13	SAGLAGGNYNEQF
TRBV11-2	17	ASSGTPPGLAGGRDTQY
TRBV9	10	ASSSGNSPLH
TRBV5-1	13	ASSLQVLLTDTQY
TRBV10-3	12	AIMGAGTSYGYT
TRBV5-1	12	ASSLDRANYGYT
TRBV9	13	ASSAGLAGSYEQY
TRBV7-2	13	ASSANRGVGEKLF
TRBV5-6	14	ASSLVGDRITDTQY
TRBV6-5	14	ASSYLGLAGPDTQY
TRBV7-2	13	ASSHRTGGAYEQY
TRBV15	12	ATSIPGLATEQF
TRBV6-1	17	ASSLRDRATRRPNYGYT
TRBV7-2	12	ASSSRTGKNEQF
TRBV7-7	11	ASSLGEAGELF
TRBV6-1	12	ASRTQPGANVLT
TRBV6-5	13	ASSYTSGRLNEQF